The 6 T cell receptor beta chains reported below all come from one sample, sequenced in a study of cytomegalovirus exposure and HLA in healthy donors. The data were produced by immunoSEQ multiplex PCR, yet TCRdb's version contains in-frame clones alone and is incomplete. This table holds some 270,000 clones, around 86% found once. Sequences were obtained from PBMCs. The receptors were gathered from a woman younger than 35 in good health and CMV-seronegative.

CDR3 protein: CAIRPSGSYNEQFF. The CDR3 nucleotides are TGTGCCATCCGGCCTAGCGGGAGCTACAATGAGCAGTTCTTC. V gene TRBV10-3 combines with J gene TRBJ2-1; 10 positions agree with TRBD2. The germline V gene has CDR1 ENHRY and CDR2 SYGVKD. With V trimmed by 8 bases and J by 3 bases, 4 bases remained unmatched. This CDR3 is 14 amino acids long.

This clone was counted a few times. V and J are TRBV5-1 and TRBJ2-1; D possibly corresponds to TRBD1 (5 bases). The V gene's germline CDR1 is SGHRS and CDR2 YFSETQ. CDR3 length: 12 residues. V lost 0 bases and J 10 bases, leaving 8 bases between the germline ends. This CDR3 reads CASSLDGHEQFF. The CDR3 DNA follows: TGCGCCAGCAGCTTGGATGGACACGAGCAGTTCTTC.

This clone was counted once. V gene TRBV30 combines with J gene TRBJ2-7, with 12 bases lining up with TRBD1. The length of the CDR3 is 15 residues. With V trimmed by 3 bases and J by 4 bases, 7 bases remained unmatched. Germline assignment: CDR1 GTSNPN and CDR2 SVGIG (reference sequence). CDR3 DNA sequence: TGTGCCTGGAGCCTGGGGACAGGGGGCAGGTACGAGCAGTACTTC. It specifies CAWSLGTGGRYEQYF.

The J gene is TRBJ2-1, the V gene TRBV10-3, with D tentatively TRBD2 (6 bases). Germline CDR1 is ENHRY and CDR2 is SYGVKD. The germline V and J ends were trimmed by 10 bases and 1 base, with 11 bases remaining between them. This CDR3 comprises 13 residues. CDR3 region: CASGTPSYNEQFF. The CDR3, as DNA: TGTGCCAGCGGGACGCCTTCCTACAATGAGCAGTTCTTC.

The chain carries TRBV28 and TRBJ1-4; maybe TRBD1 (5 bases). CDR3 length equals 14 residues. The germline V and J ends were trimmed by 8 bases and 0 bases, with 10 bases remaining between them. Germline loops: CDR1 MDHEN, CDR2 SYDVKM. CDR3 in amino acids: CASFGGATNEKLFF. The CDR3 coding sequence is TGTGCCAGCTTTGGGGGGGCAACTAATGAAAAACTGTTTTTT. Together with reference TRBV28 and TRBJ1-4, the CDR3 gives the full variable domain: DVKVTQSSRYLVKRTGEKVFLECVQDMDHENMFWYRQDPGLGLRLIYFSYDVKMKEKGDIPEGYSVSREKKERFSLILESASTNQTSMYLCASFGGATNEKLFFGSGTQLSVL.

The chain is built from TRBV6-1 and TRBJ2-1, with a tentative D call TRBD1 (6 bases). Deletions cut 3 bases from V and 6 bases from J, with 18 bases between. Germline CDR1 reads MNHNS; CDR2 reads SASEGT. The CDR3 runs to 16 residues. CDR3 sequence: CASSEHILQGINEQFF. In DNA, the CDR3 is TGTGCCAGCAGTGAGCACATCTTACAGGGAATCAATGAGCAGTTCTTC.